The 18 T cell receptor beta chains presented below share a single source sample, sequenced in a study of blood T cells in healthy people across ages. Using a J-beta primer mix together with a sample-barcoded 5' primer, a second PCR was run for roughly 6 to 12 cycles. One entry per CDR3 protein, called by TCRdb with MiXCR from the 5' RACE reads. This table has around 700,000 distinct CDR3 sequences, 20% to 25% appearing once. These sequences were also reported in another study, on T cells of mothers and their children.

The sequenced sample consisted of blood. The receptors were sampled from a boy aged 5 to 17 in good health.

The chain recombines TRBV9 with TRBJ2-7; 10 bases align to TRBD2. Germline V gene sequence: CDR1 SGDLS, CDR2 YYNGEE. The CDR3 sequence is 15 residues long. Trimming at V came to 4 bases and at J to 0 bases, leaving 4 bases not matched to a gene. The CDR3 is CASSSGLAASYEQYF. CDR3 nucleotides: TGTGCCAGCAGCTCCGGACTAGCGGCCTCCTACGAGCAGTACTTC.

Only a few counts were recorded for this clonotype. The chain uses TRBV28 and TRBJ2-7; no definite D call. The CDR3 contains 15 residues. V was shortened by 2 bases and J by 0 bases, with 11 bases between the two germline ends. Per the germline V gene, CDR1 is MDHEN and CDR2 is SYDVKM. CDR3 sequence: CASSLITRGSYEQYF. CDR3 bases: TGTGCCAGCAGTTTAATAACCCGAGGCTCCTACGAGCAGTACTTC.

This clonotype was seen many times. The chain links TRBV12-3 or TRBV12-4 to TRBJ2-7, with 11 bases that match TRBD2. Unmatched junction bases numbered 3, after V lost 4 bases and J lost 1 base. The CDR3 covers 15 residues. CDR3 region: CASSSLAGASYEQYF. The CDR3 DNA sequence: TGTGCCAGCAGTTCACTAGCGGGAGCTTCCTACGAGCAGTACTTC.

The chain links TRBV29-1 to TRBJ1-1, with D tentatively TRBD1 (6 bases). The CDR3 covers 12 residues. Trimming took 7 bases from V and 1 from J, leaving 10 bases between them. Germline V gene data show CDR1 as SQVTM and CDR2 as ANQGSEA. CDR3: CSGTTGNTEAFF. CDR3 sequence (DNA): TGCAGCGGTACGACAGGGAACACTGAAGCTTTCTTT.

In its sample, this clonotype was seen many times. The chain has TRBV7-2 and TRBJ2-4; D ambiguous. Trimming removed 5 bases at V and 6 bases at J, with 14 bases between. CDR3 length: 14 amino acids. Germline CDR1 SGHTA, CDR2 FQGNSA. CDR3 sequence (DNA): TGTGCCAGCAGCGAAAGCGAGCTCATAAACATTCAGTACTTC. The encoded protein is CASSESELINIQYF.

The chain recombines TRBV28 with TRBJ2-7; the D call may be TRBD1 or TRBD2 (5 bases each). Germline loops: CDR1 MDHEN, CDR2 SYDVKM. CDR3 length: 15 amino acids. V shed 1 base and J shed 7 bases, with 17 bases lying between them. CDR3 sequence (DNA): TGTGCCAGCAGTTTATCGGCAGGGTCACCGGGAGAGCAGTACTTC. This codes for CASSLSAGSPGEQYF.

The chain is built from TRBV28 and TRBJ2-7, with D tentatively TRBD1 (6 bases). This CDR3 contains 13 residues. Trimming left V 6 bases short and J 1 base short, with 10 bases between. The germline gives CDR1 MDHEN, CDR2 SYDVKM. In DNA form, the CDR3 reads TGTGCCAGCAGGACAGGCGTTTCCTACGAGCAGTACTTC. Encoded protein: CASRTGVSYEQYF.

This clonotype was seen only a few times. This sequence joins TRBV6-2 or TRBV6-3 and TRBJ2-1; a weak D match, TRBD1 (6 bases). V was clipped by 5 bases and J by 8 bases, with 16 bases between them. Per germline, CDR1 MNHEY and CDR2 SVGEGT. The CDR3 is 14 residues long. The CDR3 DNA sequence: TGTGCCAGCAGTGCCGCGCAGGGGTTTTATGAGCAGTTCTTC. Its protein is CASSAAQGFYEQFF.

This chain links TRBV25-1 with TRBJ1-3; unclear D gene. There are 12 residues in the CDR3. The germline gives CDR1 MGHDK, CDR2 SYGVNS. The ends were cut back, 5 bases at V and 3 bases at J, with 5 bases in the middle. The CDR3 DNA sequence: TGTGCCAGCAGTACCGATGGAAACACCATATATTTT. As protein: CASSTDGNTIYF.

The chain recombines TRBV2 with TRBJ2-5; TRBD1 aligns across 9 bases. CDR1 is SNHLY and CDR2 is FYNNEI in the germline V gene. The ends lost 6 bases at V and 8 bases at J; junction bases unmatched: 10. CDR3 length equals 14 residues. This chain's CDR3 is CASRTGGSVVTQYF. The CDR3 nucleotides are TGTGCCAGCAGGACAGGGGGTAGTGTGGTTACCCAGTACTTC.

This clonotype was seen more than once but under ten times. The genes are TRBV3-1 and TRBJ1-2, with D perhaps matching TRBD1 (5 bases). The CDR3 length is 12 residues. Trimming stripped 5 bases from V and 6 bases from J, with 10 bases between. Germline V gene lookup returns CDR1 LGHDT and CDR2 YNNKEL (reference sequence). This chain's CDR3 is CASSTRQNGYTF. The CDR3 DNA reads TGTGCCAGCAGCACCCGACAGAATGGCTACACCTTC. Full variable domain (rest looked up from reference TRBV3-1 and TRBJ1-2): DTAVSQTPKYLVTQMGNDKSIKCEQNLGHDTMYWYKQDSKKFLKIMFSYNNKELIINETVPNRFSPKSPDKAHLNLHINSLELGDSAVYFCASSTRQNGYTFGSGTRLTVV.

This CDR3 is CAISEKGSGAYQETQYF. The CDR3 DNA sequence: TGTGCCATCAGTGAGAAAGGTAGCGGGGCGTATCAAGAGACCCAGTACTTC. This rearrangement joins TRBV10-3 to TRBJ2-5, with 8 bases aligning to TRBD2. Germline lookup yields CDR1 ENHRY and CDR2 SYGVKD. The CDR3 has 17 amino acids. J gave up 2 bases and V 2 bases, and 10 bases lay outside the gene matches.

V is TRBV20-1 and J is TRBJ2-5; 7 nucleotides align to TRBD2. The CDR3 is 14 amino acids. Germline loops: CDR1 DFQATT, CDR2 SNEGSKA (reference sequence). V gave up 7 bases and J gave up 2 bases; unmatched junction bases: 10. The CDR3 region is CSVRSSGPQETQYF. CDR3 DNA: TGCAGTGTCAGATCTAGCGGACCTCAAGAGACCCAGTACTTC.

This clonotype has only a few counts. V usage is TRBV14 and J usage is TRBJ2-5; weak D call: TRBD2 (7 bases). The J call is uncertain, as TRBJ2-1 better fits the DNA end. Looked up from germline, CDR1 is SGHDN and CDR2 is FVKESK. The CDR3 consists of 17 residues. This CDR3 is CASSKGGGLGVDPEQFF. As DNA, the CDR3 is TGTGCCAGCAGCAAAGGGGGGGGCTTGGGAGTGGATCCTGAGCAGTTCTTC.

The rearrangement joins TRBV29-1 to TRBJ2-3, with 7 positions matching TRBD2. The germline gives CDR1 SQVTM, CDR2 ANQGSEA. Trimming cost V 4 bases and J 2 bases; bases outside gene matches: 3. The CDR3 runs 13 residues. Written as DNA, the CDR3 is TGCAGCGTTGTGGGACTACTCACAGATACGCAGTATTTT. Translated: CSVVGLLTDTQYF.

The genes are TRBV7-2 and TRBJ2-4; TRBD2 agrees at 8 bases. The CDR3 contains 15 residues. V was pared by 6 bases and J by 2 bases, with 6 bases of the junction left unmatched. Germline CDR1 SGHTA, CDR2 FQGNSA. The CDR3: CASRSRGGTKNIQYF. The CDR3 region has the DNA TGTGCCAGCAGGTCCCGGGGGGGAACCAAAAACATTCAGTACTTC.

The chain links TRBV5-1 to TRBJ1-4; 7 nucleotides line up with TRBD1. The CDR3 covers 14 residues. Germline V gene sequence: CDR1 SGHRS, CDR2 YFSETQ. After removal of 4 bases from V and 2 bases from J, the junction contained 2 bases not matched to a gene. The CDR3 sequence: CASSVQGTNEKLFF. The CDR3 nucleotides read TGCGCCAGCAGCGTACAGGGGACTAATGAAAAACTGTTTTTT.

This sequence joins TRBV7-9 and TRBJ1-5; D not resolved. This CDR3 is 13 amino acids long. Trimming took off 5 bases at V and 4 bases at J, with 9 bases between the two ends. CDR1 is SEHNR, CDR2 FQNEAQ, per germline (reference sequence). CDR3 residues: CASSIEPNQPQHF. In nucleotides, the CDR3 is TGTGCCAGCAGCATCGAACCTAATCAGCCCCAGCATTTT.